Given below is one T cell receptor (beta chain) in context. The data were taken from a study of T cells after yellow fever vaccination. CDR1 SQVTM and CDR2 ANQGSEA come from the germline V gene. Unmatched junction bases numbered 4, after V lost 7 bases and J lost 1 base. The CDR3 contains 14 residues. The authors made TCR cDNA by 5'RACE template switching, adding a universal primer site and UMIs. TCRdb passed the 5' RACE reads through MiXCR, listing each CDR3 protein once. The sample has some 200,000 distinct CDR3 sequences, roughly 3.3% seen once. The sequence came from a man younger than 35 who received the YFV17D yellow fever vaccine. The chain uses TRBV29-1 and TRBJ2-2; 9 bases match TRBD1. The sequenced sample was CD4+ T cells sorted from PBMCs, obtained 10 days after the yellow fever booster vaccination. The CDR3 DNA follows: TGCAGCGGGAGGACAGGGGTGAACACCGGGGAGCTGTTTTTT. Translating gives CSGRTGVNTGELFF.